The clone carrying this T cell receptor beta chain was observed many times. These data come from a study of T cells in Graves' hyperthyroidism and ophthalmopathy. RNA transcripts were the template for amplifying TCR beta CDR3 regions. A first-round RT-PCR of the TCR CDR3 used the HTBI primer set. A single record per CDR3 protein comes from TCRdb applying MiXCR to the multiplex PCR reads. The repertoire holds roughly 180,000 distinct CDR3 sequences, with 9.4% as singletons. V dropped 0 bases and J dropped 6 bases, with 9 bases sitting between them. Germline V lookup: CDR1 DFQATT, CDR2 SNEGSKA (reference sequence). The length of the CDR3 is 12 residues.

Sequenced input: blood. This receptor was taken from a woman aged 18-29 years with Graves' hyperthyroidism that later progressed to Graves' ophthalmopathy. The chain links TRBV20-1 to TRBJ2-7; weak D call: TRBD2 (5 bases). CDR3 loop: CSARDEGVEQYF. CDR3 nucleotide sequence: TGCAGTGCTAGAGATGAGGGTGTCGAGCAGTACTTC.